One and the same sample provided the 9 T cell receptor beta chains below, sequenced in a study of cytomegalovirus exposure and HLA in healthy donors. The primer mix had 60 Vbeta and 13 Jbeta primers. Repertoires were generated with immunoSEQ multiplex PCR, while TCRdb's copy carries only in-frame clones and drops some. The sample carries under 250,000 clones, 70% to 80% recorded once. Sequencing was carried out using PBMCs. These TCRs come from a male donor in good health and CMV-seronegative.

This chain uses TRBV5-1 with TRBJ2-2; a weak D match, TRBD2 (6 bases). Trimming removed 5 bases at V and 4 bases at J, with 15 bases between. The CDR3 extends over 15 amino acids. CDR1 is SGHRS, CDR2 YFSETQ, per germline. The CDR3 reads CASRPGSGSTGELFF. The CDR3 coding sequence is TGCGCCAGCAGGCCCGGGAGCGGTAGCACCGGGGAGCTGTTTTTT.

This chain joins TRBV27 and TRBJ1-2; weak D call: TRBD1 (5 bases). The length of the CDR3 is 18 residues. The germline gives CDR1 MNHEY, CDR2 SMNVEV (reference sequence). Trimming removed 1 base at V and 6 bases at J, with 24 bases between. CDR3 protein: CASSLLGRSGRSVHGYTF. CDR3 nucleotide sequence: TGTGCCAGCAGTTTATTGGGGCGAAGTGGCCGAAGTGTGCATGGCTACACCTTC.

The chain links TRBV5-1 to TRBJ1-6, with a possible D match to TRBD1 (6 bases). V was pared by 5 bases and J by 16 bases, with 16 bases between. The CDR3 is 12 residues long. The V gene's germline CDR1 is SGHRS and CDR2 YFSETQ. CDR3 loop: CASSPATGTLHF. CDR3 bases: TGCGCCAGCAGTCCCGCAACAGGGACACTCCACTTT.

The V call is TRBV28, the J call TRBJ2-7; TRBD2 aligns across 13 bases. CDR3 size: 17 residues. Unmatched junction bases numbered 12, after V lost 5 bases and J lost 5 bases. CDR1 and CDR2 from the germline V gene are MDHEN and SYDVKM. The CDR3 reads CASSRGLGTSGNDEQYF. For the CDR3, the DNA is TGTGCCAGCAGTCGAGGACTTGGGACTAGCGGGAACGACGAGCAGTACTTC.

The chain employs TRBV9 and TRBJ2-1, with 9 bases lining up with TRBD2. This CDR3 region has 15 residues. Germline values: CDR1 SGDLS, CDR2 YYNGEE. The V segment lost 0 bases and the J segment 8 bases; nucleotides outside the gene matches: 6. This CDR3 is CASSVELAGEYEQFF. For the CDR3, the DNA is TGTGCCAGCAGCGTAGAATTAGCGGGAGAATATGAGCAGTTCTTC. The full variable domain, in which reference TRBV9 and TRBJ2-1 provide the parts outside the CDR3, is DSGVTQTPKHLITATGQRVTLRCSPRSGDLSVYWYQQSLDQGLQFLIQYYNGEERAKGNILERFSAQQFPDLHSELNLSSLELGDSALYFCASSVELAGEYEQFFGPGTRLTVL.

V is TRBV28 and J is TRBJ2-7; 9 nucleotides match TRBD1. J lost 0 bases, V lost 2 bases, and 5 bases had no gene match. The CDR3 loop spans 16 amino acids. CDR1 is MDHEN and CDR2 is SYDVKM in the germline V gene. CDR3 residues: CASSLAGTGNSYEQYF. The CDR3 DNA is TGTGCCAGCAGTTTAGCGGGGACAGGGAACTCCTACGAGCAGTACTTC.

The chain carries TRBV7-8 and TRBJ2-7; D is perhaps TRBD2 (6 bases). V lost 6 bases, J lost 3 bases, and 12 bases lay in between. The CDR3 runs 13 residues. Per the germline V gene, CDR1 is SGHVS and CDR2 is FQNEAQ. The CDR3 nucleotides are TGTGCCAGCAGTTCTTGGGACTTCTACGAGCAGTACTTC. It translates to CASSSWDFYEQYF.

V gene TRBV15 combines with J gene TRBJ2-7; D call uncertain. Germline assignment: CDR1 LNHNV and CDR2 YYDKDF (reference sequence). V was shortened by 0 bases and J by 0 bases, with 9 bases between the two germline ends. The CDR3 spans 15 residues. The CDR3 nucleotides are TGTGCCACCAGCAGAGATCTTGGCACCTCCTACGAGCAGTACTTC. Its protein is CATSRDLGTSYEQYF.

The rearrangement links TRBV9 to TRBJ2-5, with D perhaps matching TRBD2 (6 bases). Germline CDR1 and CDR2: SGDLS and YYNGEE. CDR3 length: 15 amino acids. The ends were cut back, 1 base at V and 7 bases at J, with 17 bases in the middle. The CDR3 protein is CASSVLDSGSSTQYF. DNA for the CDR3: TGTGCCAGCAGCGTACTAGATAGCGGCTCATCGACCCAGTACTTC.